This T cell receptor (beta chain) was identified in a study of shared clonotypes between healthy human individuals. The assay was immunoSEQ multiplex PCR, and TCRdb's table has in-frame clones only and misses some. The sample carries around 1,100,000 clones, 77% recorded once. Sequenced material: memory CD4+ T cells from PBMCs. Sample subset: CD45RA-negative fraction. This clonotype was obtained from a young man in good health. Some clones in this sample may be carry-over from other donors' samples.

CDR3 loop: CASSARGHSQETQYF. CDR3 coding DNA: TGTGCCAGCAGCGCGAGGGGGCACTCCCAAGAGACCCAGTACTTC. The V and J genes are TRBV9 and TRBJ2-5; 7 positions agree with TRBD1. After removal of 3 bases from V and 1 base from J, the junction contained 6 bases not matched to a gene. The CDR3 consists of 15 residues. Germline values: CDR1 SGDLS, CDR2 YYNGEE.